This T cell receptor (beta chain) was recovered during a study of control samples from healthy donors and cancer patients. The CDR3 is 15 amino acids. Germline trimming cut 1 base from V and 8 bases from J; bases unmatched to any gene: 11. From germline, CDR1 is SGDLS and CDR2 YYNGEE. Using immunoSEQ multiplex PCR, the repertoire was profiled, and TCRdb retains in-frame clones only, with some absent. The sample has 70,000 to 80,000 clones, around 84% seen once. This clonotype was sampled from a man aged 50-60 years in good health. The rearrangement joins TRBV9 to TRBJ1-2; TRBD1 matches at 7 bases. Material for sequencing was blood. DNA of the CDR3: TGTGCCAGCAGCGTAAATACAGGGGATGAATGGGGCTACACCTTC. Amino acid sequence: CASSVNTGDEWGYTF.